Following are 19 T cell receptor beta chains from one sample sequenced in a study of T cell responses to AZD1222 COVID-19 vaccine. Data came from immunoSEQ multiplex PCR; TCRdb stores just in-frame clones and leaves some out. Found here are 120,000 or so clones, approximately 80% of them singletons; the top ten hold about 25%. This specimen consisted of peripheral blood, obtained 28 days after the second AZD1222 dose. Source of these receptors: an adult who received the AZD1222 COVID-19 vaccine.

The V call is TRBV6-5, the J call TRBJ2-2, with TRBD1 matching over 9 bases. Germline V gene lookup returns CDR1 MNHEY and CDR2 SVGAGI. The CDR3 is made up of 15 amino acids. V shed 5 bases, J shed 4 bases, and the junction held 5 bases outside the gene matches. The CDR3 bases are TGTGCCAGCAGTCAACAGGGGGCGTTCACCGGGGAGCTGTTTTTT. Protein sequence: CASSQQGAFTGELFF.

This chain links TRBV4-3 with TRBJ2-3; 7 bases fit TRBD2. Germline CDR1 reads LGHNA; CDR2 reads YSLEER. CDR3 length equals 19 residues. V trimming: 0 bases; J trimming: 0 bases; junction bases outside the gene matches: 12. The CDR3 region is CASSQEPPASGASTDTQYF. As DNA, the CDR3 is TGCGCCAGCAGCCAAGAACCCCCGGCTAGCGGTGCTAGCACAGATACGCAGTATTTT.

The CDR3 here is CASSLSTALNTGELFF. CDR3 in DNA: TGTGCCAGCAGTTTAAGTACAGCCCTGAACACCGGGGAGCTGTTTTTT. The rearrangement uses TRBV28 and TRBJ2-2, with D unclear. The CDR3 has 16 residues. The germline CDR1 and CDR2 sequences are MDHEN and SYDVKM. V was pared by 2 bases and J by 1 base, with 11 bases between.

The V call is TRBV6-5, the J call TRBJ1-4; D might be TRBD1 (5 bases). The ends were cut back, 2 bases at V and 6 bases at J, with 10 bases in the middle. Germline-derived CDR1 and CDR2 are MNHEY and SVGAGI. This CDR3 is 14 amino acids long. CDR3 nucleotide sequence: TGTGCCAGCAGTTACGGGGGGACGGATGAAAAACTGTTTTTT. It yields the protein CASSYGGTDEKLFF.

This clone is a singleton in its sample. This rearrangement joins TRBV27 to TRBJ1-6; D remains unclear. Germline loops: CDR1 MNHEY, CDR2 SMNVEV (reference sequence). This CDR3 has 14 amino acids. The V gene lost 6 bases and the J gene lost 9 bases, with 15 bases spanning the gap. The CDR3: CASRLRSAGSPLHF. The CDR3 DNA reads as TGTGCCAGCAGACTCCGGTCCGCCGGTTCACCCCTCCACTTT.

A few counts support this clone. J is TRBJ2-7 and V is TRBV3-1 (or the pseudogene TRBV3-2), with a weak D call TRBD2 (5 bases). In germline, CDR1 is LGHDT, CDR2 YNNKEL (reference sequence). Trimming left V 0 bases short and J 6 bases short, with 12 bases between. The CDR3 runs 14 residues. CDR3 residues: CASSQDYGVGEQYF. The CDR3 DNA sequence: TGTGCCAGCAGCCAAGACTACGGGGTGGGCGAGCAGTACTTC.

The CDR3, as DNA: TGTGCCAGTAGTGACAACAGGGGGCTGGGGTATGGCTACACCTTC. Residues: CASSDNRGLGYGYTF. The genes are TRBV19 and TRBJ1-2; 9 bases line up with TRBD1. Germline V gene data show CDR1 as LNHDA and CDR2 as SQIVND (reference sequence). This CDR3 has 15 residues. Trimming at V came to 5 bases and at J to 5 bases, leaving 9 bases not matched to a gene. Looking up the rest from reference TRBV19 and TRBJ1-2 gives the full variable domain: DGGITQSPKYLFRKEGQNVTLSCEQNLNHDAMYWYRQDPGQGLRLIYYSQIVNDFQKGDIAEGYSVSREKKESFPLTVTSAQKNPTAFYLCASSDNRGLGYGYTFGSGTRLTVV.

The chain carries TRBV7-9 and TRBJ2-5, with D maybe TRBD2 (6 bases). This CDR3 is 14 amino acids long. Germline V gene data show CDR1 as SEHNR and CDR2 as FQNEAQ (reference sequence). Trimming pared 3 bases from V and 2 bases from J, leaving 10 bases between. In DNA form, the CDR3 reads TGTGCCAGCAGCTTGTTCGGGGGACAAGAGACCCAGTACTTC. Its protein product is CASSLFGGQETQYF.

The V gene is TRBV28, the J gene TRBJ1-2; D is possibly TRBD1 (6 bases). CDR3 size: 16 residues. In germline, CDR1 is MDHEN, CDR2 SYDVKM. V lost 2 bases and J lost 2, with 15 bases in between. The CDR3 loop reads CASSLGSGELNYGYTF. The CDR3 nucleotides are TGTGCCAGCAGTTTAGGATCAGGGGAATTGAACTATGGCTACACCTTC.

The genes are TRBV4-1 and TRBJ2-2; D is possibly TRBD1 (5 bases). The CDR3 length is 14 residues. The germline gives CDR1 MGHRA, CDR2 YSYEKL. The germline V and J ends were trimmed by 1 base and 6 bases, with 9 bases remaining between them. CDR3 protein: CASSQVSGPGELFF. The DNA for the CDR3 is TGCGCCAGCAGCCAAGTGTCAGGGCCCGGGGAGCTGTTTTTT.

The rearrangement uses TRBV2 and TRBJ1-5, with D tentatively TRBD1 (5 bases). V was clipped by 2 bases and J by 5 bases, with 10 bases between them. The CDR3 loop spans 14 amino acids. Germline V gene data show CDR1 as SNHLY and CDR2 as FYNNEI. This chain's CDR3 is CASSEQGMDQPQHF. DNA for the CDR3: TGTGCCAGCAGTGAACAGGGTATGGATCAGCCCCAGCATTTT.

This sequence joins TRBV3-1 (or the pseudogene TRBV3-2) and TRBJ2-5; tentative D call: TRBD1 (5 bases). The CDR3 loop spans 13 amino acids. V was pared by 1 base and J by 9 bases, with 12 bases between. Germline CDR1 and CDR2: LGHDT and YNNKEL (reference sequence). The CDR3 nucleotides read TGTGCCAGCAGCCAAGTGCCAAAACAGGCCCAGTACTTC. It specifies CASSQVPKQAQYF.

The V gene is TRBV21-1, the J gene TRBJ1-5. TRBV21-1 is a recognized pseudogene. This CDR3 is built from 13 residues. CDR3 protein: CASSKQGVQPQHF. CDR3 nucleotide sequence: TGTGCCAGCAGCAAACAGGGAGTTCAGCCCCAGCATTTT.

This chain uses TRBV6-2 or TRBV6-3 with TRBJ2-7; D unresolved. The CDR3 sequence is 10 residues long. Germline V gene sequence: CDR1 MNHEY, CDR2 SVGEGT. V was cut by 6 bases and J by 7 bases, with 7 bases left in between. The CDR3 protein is CASSGREQYF. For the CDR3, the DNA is TGTGCCAGCAGCGGAAGAGAGCAGTACTTC.

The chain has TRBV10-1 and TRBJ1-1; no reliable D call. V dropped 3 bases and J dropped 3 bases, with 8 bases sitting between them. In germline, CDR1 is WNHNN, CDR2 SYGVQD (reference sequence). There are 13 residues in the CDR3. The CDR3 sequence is CASSDGWDTEAFF. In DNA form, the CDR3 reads TGCGCCAGCAGTGATGGTTGGGACACTGAAGCTTTCTTT.

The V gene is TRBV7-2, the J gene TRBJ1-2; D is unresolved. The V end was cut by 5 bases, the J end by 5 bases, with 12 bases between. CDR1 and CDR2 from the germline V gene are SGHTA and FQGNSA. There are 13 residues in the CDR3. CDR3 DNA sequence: TGTGCCAGCAGCCCTTTCATTTCGTATGGCTACACCTTC. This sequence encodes CASSPFISYGYTF.

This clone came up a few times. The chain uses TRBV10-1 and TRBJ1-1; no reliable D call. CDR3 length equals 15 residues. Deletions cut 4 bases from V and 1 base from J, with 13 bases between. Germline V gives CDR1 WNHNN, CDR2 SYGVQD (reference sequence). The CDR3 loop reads CASSVRFLWNTEAFF. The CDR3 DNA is TGCGCCAGCAGTGTAAGGTTCCTTTGGAACACTGAAGCTTTCTTT.

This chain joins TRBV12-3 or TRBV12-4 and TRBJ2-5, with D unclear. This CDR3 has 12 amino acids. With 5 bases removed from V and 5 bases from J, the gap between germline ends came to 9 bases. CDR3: CASSPQEETQYF. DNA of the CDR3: TGTGCCAGCAGTCCCCAGGAGGAGACCCAGTACTTC.

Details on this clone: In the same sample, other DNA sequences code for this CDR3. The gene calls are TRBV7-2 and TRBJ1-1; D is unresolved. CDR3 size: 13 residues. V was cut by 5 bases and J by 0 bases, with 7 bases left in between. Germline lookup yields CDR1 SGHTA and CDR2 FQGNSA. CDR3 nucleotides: TGTGCCAGCAGCCTCCATATGAACACTGAAGCTTTCTTT. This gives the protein CASSLHMNTEAFF.